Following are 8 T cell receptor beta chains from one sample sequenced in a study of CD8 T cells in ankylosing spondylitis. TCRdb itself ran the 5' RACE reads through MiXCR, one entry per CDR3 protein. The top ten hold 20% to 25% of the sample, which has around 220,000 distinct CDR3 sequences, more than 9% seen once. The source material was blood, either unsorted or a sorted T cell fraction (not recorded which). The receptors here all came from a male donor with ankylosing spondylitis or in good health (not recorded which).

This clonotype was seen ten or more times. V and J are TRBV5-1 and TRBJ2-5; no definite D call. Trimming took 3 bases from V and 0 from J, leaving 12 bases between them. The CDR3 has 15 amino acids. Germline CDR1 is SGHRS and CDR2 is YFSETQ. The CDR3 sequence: CASSSRAIYQETQYF. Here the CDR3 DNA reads TGCGCCAGCAGCTCCCGGGCCATCTACCAAGAGACCCAGTACTTC.

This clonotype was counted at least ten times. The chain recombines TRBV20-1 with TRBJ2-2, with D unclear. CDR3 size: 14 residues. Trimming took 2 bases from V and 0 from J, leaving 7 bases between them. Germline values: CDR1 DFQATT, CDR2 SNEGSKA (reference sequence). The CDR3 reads CSARRWTNTGELFF. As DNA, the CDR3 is TGCAGTGCTAGAAGGTGGACGAACACCGGGGAGCTGTTTTTT.

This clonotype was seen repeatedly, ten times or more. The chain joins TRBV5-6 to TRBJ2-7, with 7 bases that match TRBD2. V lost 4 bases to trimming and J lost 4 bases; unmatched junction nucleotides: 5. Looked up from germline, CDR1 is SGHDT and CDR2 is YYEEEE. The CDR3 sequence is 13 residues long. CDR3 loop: CASSAGDGYEQYF. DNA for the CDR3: TGTGCCAGCAGCGCGGGGGACGGATACGAGCAGTACTTC.

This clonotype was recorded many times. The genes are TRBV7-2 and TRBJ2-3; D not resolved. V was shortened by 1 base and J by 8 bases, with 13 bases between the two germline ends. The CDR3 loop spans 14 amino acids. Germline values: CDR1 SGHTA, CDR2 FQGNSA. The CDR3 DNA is TGTGCCAGCAGCTTAGGGGCCCAAGTCAGTACGCAGTATTTT. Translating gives CASSLGAQVSTQYF.

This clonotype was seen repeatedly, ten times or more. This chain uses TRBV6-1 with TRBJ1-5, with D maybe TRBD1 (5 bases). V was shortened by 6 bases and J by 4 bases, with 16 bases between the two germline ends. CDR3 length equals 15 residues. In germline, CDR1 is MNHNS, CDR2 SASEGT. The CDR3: CASRRTGQLNQPQHF. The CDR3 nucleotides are TGTGCCAGCAGACGAACCGGACAATTAAATCAGCCCCAGCATTTT.

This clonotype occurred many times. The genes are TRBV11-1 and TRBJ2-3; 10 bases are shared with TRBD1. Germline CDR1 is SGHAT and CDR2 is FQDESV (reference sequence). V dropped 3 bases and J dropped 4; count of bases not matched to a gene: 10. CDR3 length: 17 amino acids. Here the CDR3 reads CASSFDGTGVRADTQYF. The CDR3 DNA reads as TGTGCCAGCAGCTTCGACGGGACAGGGGTGAGGGCAGATACGCAGTATTTT.

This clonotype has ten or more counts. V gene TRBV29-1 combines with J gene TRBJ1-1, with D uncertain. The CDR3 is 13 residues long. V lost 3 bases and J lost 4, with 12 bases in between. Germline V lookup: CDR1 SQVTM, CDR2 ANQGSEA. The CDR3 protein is CSVDRGDRTEAFF. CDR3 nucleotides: TGCAGCGTTGACCGGGGAGATCGCACTGAAGCTTTCTTT.

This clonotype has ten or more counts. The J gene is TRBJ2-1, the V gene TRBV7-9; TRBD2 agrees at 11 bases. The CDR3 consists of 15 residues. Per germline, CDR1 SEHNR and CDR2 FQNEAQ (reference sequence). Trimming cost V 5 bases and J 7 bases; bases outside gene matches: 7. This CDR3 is CASSKSLAGGNEQFF. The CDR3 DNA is TGTGCCAGCAGCAAGTCGCTAGCGGGGGGTAATGAGCAGTTCTTC.